This T cell receptor (beta chain) was captured in a study of vaccination and CD4 T cells after COVID-19. Study-wide context: Convalescents were six males and four females, two of them Hispanic.

Study-level results: Relatively few convalescent patients were studied; early post-infection timepoints were not included.

The assay that was used to sequence DNA from cultured CD4+ T cells was the Oncomine TCR Beta short-read assay. After culture, CD4+ T cells served as the source for genomic DNA extraction. TCRdb re-called the PCR reads with MiXCR, one entry per CDR3 protein. The repertoire has 11,000 to 15,000 distinct CDR3 sequences, 50% to 55% of them found once; the top ten carry roughly 7.8%. The CDR3 sequence is 14 residues long. The V and J ends lost 5 bases and 1 base respectively, with 11 bases between them. Germline V gene data show CDR1 as SGHTA and CDR2 as FQGNSA. This clonotype was seen a handful of times. Its antigen is not identified. Treatment here: approximately nine-day PBMC culture with coronavirus spike peptide pools or control peptides (ViraFEST assay). On day 3 and again on day 7, fresh IL-2 medium was used to replace half the medium.

Sample: CD4+ T cells from blood, cultured in vitro. This sequence joins TRBV7-2 and TRBJ1-1; no clear D. The origin of this receptor is a human donor who had recovered from COVID-19. In nucleotides, the CDR3 is TGTGCCAGCAGCCCGCAGACGGCGAACACTGAAGCTTTCTTT. Protein: CASSPQTANTEAFF.